These 2 T cell receptor beta chains originate from one sample sequenced in a study of cytomegalovirus exposure and HLA in healthy donors (dated by TCRdb to about 2017). The library was produced with the immunoSEQ multiplex PCR assay. For the multiplex PCR, a mixture combining 60 forward primers for TCR Vbeta segments and 13 reverse primers for TCR Jbeta segments was used. TCRdb carries this immuneACCESS record with in-frame sequences only. Its versions omit some clonotypes, under half of them owing to an unresolved V gene in the studies checked, with the rest unexplained. Recorded for this sample are tens of thousands of clones; about 78% of them occurred a single time. Around 3.4% of the sample is taken by the ten largest. The sample was PBMCs. These receptor sequences come from a woman younger than 45 in good health and CMV-seronegative.

The chain joins TRBV29-1 to TRBJ2-7; TRBD1 aligns across 7 bases. The CDR3 has 13 amino acids. The germline V gene encodes CDR1 SQVTM and CDR2 ANQGSEA. Trimming took 4 bases from V and 3 from J; bases not matched to a gene: 6. The CDR3: CSVVRDSVYEQYF. The CDR3 DNA reads as TGCAGCGTTGTCCGGGACAGTGTCTACGAGCAGTACTTC.

V is TRBV7-9 and J is TRBJ2-2, with a tentative D call TRBD1 (6 bases). The V and J ends lost 5 bases and 3 bases respectively, with 10 bases between them. The CDR3 covers 14 residues. Germline CDR1 is SEHNR and CDR2 is FQNEAQ (reference sequence). This CDR3 reads CASSLRGDTGELFF. The CDR3 DNA sequence: TGTGCCAGCAGCCTCAGGGGCGACACCGGGGAGCTGTTTTTT.